The clone carrying this T cell receptor beta chain was detected only a few times. Its cognate antigen is unknown. CDR1 DFQATT and CDR2 SNEGSKA come from the germline V gene (reference sequence). The V gene lost 0 bases and the J gene lost 8 bases, with 8 bases spanning the gap. The CDR3 sequence is 12 residues long. The TCR beta libraries were generated through quantitative 5'-RACE incorporating molecular barcodes. Via MiXCR, TCRdb re-called the 5' RACE reads, giving one row per CDR3 protein. Of 200,000 to 250,000 distinct CDR3 sequences listed, approximately 20% are singletons. The sample belongs to a study of CD8 T cells in ankylosing spondylitis. Regarding the study as a whole: The study identified a TCR beta motif of roughly eight highly homologous variants that appeared characteristic of ankylosing spondylitis blood. Previous work reported some of these motif variants in the synovial fluid and blood of reactive arthritis. Disease-linked clones were CD8+ and relatively rare in peripheral blood. In ankylosing spondylitis patients, matched synovial fluid reportedly showed significant enrichment of disease-linked clones.

The sequence was collected from a male donor with ankylosing spondylitis. The J gene is TRBJ2-1, the V gene TRBV20-1; D is ambiguous. Sample: blood, either unsorted or a sorted T cell fraction (not recorded which). For the CDR3, the DNA is TGCAGTGCTAGAGACGTAGCCTATGAGCAGTTCTTC. Translating it yields CSARDVAYEQFF.